Below are 19 T cell receptor beta chains sequenced from a single sample in a study of memory CD4+ T cells and cytomegalovirus serostatus. Only in-frame clones appear in the TCRdb table, and some are missing; sequencing was by immunoSEQ multiplex PCR. The table shows some 52,000 clones, with roughly 79% occurring only once. Single viable CD3+CD4+CD8-CD45RO+ cells were sorted as the memory CD4+ T cells. The material sequenced was memory CD4+ T cells from blood. These receptors were taken from an adult in good health and CMV-seronegative.

This clone was counted once. V gene TRBV7-9 combines with J gene TRBJ1-4, with unresolved D. This CDR3 region has 15 residues. Germline V CDR1 and CDR2: SEHNR, FQNEAQ (reference sequence). V lost 6 bases, J lost 6 bases, and 17 bases lay in between. This CDR3 is CASRFGGRSYEKLFF. DNA for the CDR3: TGTGCCAGCAGGTTCGGTGGCAGGTCTTATGAAAAACTGTTTTTT.

This sequence joins TRBV28 and TRBJ1-2; the match to TRBD1 covers 7 bases. Germline V gene lookup returns CDR1 MDHEN and CDR2 SYDVKM. The CDR3 consists of 15 residues. The V segment lost 6 bases and the J segment 4 bases; nucleotides outside the gene matches: 11. In DNA form, the CDR3 reads TGTGCCAGCAGGGGGCAGGGGGGCGCCGGCTATGGCTACACCTTC. This translates into CASRGQGGAGYGYTF.

The chain links TRBV9 to TRBJ2-7; maybe TRBD1 (6 bases). CDR1 is SGDLS and CDR2 is YYNGEE in the germline V gene. Trimming removed 0 bases at V and 5 bases at J, with 12 bases between. CDR3 length: 14 residues. CDR3 DNA sequence: TGTGCCAGCAGCGTAGCAAGCAGGGGCCACGAGCAGTACTTC. Residues: CASSVASRGHEQYF.

The chain employs TRBV28 and TRBJ1-3, with D possibly being TRBD1 (5 bases). CDR1 and CDR2 from the germline V gene are MDHEN and SYDVKM. The CDR3 length is 15 residues. Trimming stripped 3 bases from V and 2 bases from J, with 11 bases between. The CDR3 loop reads CASSFIGGTGNTIYF. CDR3 sequence (DNA): TGTGCCAGCAGTTTCATTGGGGGGACTGGAAACACCATATATTTT.

The chain is built from TRBV7-9 and TRBJ1-3, with D perhaps matching TRBD1 (6 bases). Germline V gene data show CDR1 as SEHNR and CDR2 as FQNEAQ (reference sequence). CDR3 length: 16 residues. Trimming took 7 bases from V and 5 from J, leaving 21 bases between them. The DNA of the CDR3 is TGTGCCAGCACCCACAGAGGAGGGGGATTTAGAAACACCATATATTTT. Amino acid sequence: CASTHRGGGFRNTIYF.

This sequence joins TRBV25-1 and TRBJ2-3, with a tentative D call TRBD2 (6 bases). V lost 0 bases to trimming and J lost 7 bases, with 8 bases between them. Looked up from germline, CDR1 is MGHDK and CDR2 is SYGVNS. The length of the CDR3 is 13 residues. CDR3: CASSEYAGYTQYF. Here the CDR3 DNA reads TGTGCCAGCAGTGAATATGCGGGATATACGCAGTATTTT.

The rearrangement joins TRBV10-2 to TRBJ2-7; D might be TRBD1 or TRBD2, each matching 5 bases. Germline V CDR1 and CDR2: WSHSY, SAAADI. The CDR3 spans 15 residues. Trimming stripped 1 base from V and 2 bases from J, with 12 bases between. For the CDR3, the DNA is TGCGCCAGCAGTGAGTTCGGGACGATAACCTACGAGCAGTACTTC. This translates into CASSEFGTITYEQYF.

V gene TRBV10-3 combines with J gene TRBJ1-1; 7 bases fit TRBD1. The germline V gene encodes CDR1 ENHRY and CDR2 SYGVKD. V lost 8 bases, J lost 4 bases, and 4 bases stayed unmatched. This CDR3 is built from 12 residues. DNA of the CDR3: TGTGCCATCCAGGGGGGGAGCACTGAAGCTTTCTTT. This codes for CAIQGGSTEAFF.

The chain has TRBV18 and TRBJ1-6; maybe TRBD1 (6 bases). The CDR3 runs to 15 residues. CDR1 and CDR2 from the germline V gene are KGHSH and LQKENI. Between the trimmed V and J ends, which lost 3 bases and 7 bases, there was a span of 13 bases. The CDR3 bases are TGTGCCAGCTCACCCCAGGTTCAGGGGAATTCACCCCTCCACTTT. As protein: CASSPQVQGNSPLHF. The full variable domain, rest sourced from reference TRBV18 and TRBJ1-6, is NAGVMQNPRHLVRRRGQEARLRCSPMKGHSHVYWYRQLPEEGLKFMVYLQKENIIDESGMPKERFSAEFPKEGPSILRIQQVVRGDSAAYFCASSPQVQGNSPLHFGNGTRLTVT.

The gene calls are TRBV7-2 and TRBJ1-1; D is perhaps TRBD1 (5 bases). The CDR3 covers 14 residues. Looked up from germline, CDR1 is SGHTA and CDR2 is FQGNSA. Trimming shortened V by 1 base and J by 8 bases, and 14 bases separated the two germline ends. The CDR3 region has the DNA TGTGCCAGCAGCTTAGAGGGGTCCCCGTCCGAAGCTTTCTTT. It specifies CASSLEGSPSEAFF.

V and J are TRBV9 and TRBJ1-1, with D perhaps TRBD1 (6 bases). CDR1 and CDR2 from the germline V gene are SGDLS and YYNGEE. V lost 4 bases and J 1 base, leaving 14 bases between the germline ends. The CDR3 contains 15 residues. In DNA, the CDR3 is TGTGCCAGCAGCCGAGATGGGGGGGCGAACACTGAAGCTTTCTTT. It is translated as CASSRDGGANTEAFF.

This clone was detected a few times. The V call is TRBV14, the J call TRBJ2-1; D perhaps matches TRBD1 (6 bases). Trimming pared 3 bases from V and 5 bases from J, leaving 17 bases between. Germline V gene sequence: CDR1 SGHDN, CDR2 FVKESK. The CDR3 is made up of 16 amino acids. The CDR3 sequence: CASSHVTSQGHNEQFF. The CDR3 region has the DNA TGTGCCAGCAGCCACGTTACTAGTCAGGGGCACAATGAGCAGTTCTTC.

The V call is TRBV6-1, the J call TRBJ2-2; 9 bases line up with TRBD2. Germline V gives CDR1 MNHNS, CDR2 SASEGT. The ends lost 2 bases at V and 5 bases at J; junction bases unmatched: 3. This CDR3 comprises 15 residues. The CDR3 spells CASSELAGKTGELFF. DNA for the CDR3: TGTGCCAGCAGTGAACTAGCGGGGAAAACCGGGGAGCTGTTTTTT.

The chain is built from TRBV18 and TRBJ1-1; the match to TRBD1 covers 11 bases. V dropped 6 bases and J dropped 6; count of bases not matched to a gene: 6. CDR1 KGHSH and CDR2 LQKENI come from the germline V gene. The CDR3 runs 14 residues. The CDR3 sequence is CASSRTGGPSEAFF. The CDR3 DNA follows: TGTGCCAGCTCCCGGACAGGGGGCCCTTCTGAAGCTTTCTTT.

The rearrangement uses TRBV28 and TRBJ2-5, with D perhaps matching TRBD1 (7 bases). V was clipped by 7 bases and J by 7 bases, with 22 bases between them. In germline, CDR1 is MDHEN, CDR2 SYDVKM. CDR3 length equals 15 residues. CDR3 protein: CASTPGGRGGVTQYF. CDR3 coding DNA: TGTGCCAGCACACCAGGGGGTCGGGGAGGTGTGACCCAGTACTTC.

This rearrangement joins TRBV28 to TRBJ2-3; 10 bases are shared with TRBD1. Germline V CDR1 and CDR2: MDHEN, SYDVKM. The CDR3 runs to 15 residues. The trim removed 10 bases at V and 7 bases at J, leaving 14 bases unmatched. Written as DNA, the CDR3 is TGTGCCATCGACTCCGGGACAGGGGTCGCATATACGCAGTATTTT. It yields the protein CAIDSGTGVAYTQYF.

This chain connects TRBV7-2 to TRBJ2-1; 10 nucleotides agree with TRBD2. CDR1 is SGHTA, CDR2 FQGNSA, per germline. This CDR3 comprises 16 residues. J was trimmed by 2 bases and V by 1 base; bases with no gene match: 2. CDR3 sequence (DNA): TGTGCCAGCAGCTTAGAAAGCGGGGGGGCCTACAATGAGCAGTTCTTC. This encodes CASSLESGGAYNEQFF. The variable domain in full, completed from reference TRBV7-2 and TRBJ2-1, reads GAGVSQSPSNKVTEKGKDVELRCDPISGHTALYWYRQSLGQGLEFLIYFQGNSAPDKSGLPSDRFSAERTGGSVSTLTIQRTQQEDSAVYLCASSLESGGAYNEQFFGPGTRLTVL.

The rearrangement uses TRBV30 and TRBJ1-2; D is ambiguous. The CDR3 spans 12 residues. V gave up 7 bases and J gave up 4 bases, with 13 bases separating them. Germline CDR1 reads GTSNPN; CDR2 reads SVGIG (reference sequence). Here the CDR3 reads CASPQASYGYTF. CDR3 nucleotides: TGTGCCTCCCCCCAGGCGAGCTATGGCTACACCTTC.

V gene TRBV28 combines with J gene TRBJ1-5, with D possibly TRBD1 on 5 matching bases. Per germline, CDR1 MDHEN and CDR2 SYDVKM. Trimming removed 3 bases from V and 6 bases from J, with 12 bases in between. The CDR3 contains 14 residues. The CDR3 sequence is CASSLSGDGQPQHF. CDR3 coding DNA: TGTGCCAGCAGTTTGTCTGGGGACGGTCAGCCCCAGCATTTT. Full variable domain (outside the CDR3, taken from reference TRBV28 and TRBJ1-5): DVKVTQSSRYLVKRTGEKVFLECVQDMDHENMFWYRQDPGLGLRLIYFSYDVKMKEKGDIPEGYSVSREKKERFSLILESASTNQTSMYLCASSLSGDGQPQHFGDGTRLSIL.